The entry below gives a single TCR beta chain sequence along with its context. Its antigen is unknown. Base qualities are missing; no much larger clone stands one base away. These data come from a study of T cell changes during pregnancy in multiple sclerosis (dated by TCRdb to between 2017 and 2020). General notes on the study: The study examined how the T cell repertoire changed over the course of pregnancy in women with multiple sclerosis.

Inclusive of the bounding cysteine and phenylalanine, the CDR3 is 15 residues long. Only CDR3 DNA is held: 45 bases, read in frame from base 1. From a lookup of the germline V gene, CDR1 and CDR2 are MNHEY and SVGAGI. The trim is 5 bases for V and 0 bases for J, with a gap of 10 bases between the germline ends. Library preparation was by the immunoSEQ multiplex PCR assay. This immuneACCESS table, as held by TCRdb, lists in-frame sequences with V and J called but not all clones. Of the missing ones, under half trace to an unresolved V gene in checked studies; the others have no known cause. Recorded for this sample are tens of thousands of clones; 85% to 95% of them occurred a single time. About 8.3% of the sample is taken by the ten largest.

The clonotype was recovered from a female donor with multiple sclerosis, enrolled in a pregnancy study. The material sequenced was CD8+ T cells from peripheral blood mononuclear cells, taken in the third trimester of pregnancy. The chain is made from TRBV6-5 and TRBJ1-4, and TRBD1 may be the D gene, going by 6 matching bases. CDR3 sequence: CASSAWTATNEKLFF. The DNA sequence follows: TGTGCCAGCAGTGCGTGGACAGCAACTAATGAAAAACTGTTTTTT.